This T cell receptor beta chain was observed in a study of radiotherapy plus CTLA-4 blockade in lung cancer. The table came from immunoSEQ multiplex PCR; TCRdb's copy has only in-frame clones and leaves some out. The sample has 70,000 to 95,000 clones, around 83% seen once. This TCR derives from a human donor with non-small cell lung cancer that progressed on radiotherapy plus ipilimumab. Sequenced material: peripheral blood, taken from a patient treated with radiotherapy plus ipilimumab.

The CDR3: CASTQGASGNTIYF. The DNA for the CDR3 is TGTGCCAGCACCCAGGGGGCCTCCGGAAACACCATATATTTT. The chain joins TRBV6-6 to TRBJ1-3; TRBD1 matches 8 bases. Germline V gene sequence: CDR1 MNHNY, CDR2 SVGAGI (reference sequence). The ends lost 7 bases at V and 4 bases at J; junction bases unmatched: 6. The CDR3 totals 14 residues.